This T cell receptor (beta chain) originates from a study of T cells in localized non-small cell lung cancer. General study results and limits: Appearance in adjacent lung was seen for a median 57 of the top 100 tumor clones. Among the tissues sampled, uninvolved adjacent lung had the highest T cell clonality, above tumor.

Profiling relied on immunoSEQ multiplex PCR, and the TCRdb table lists in-frame clones only, not all of them. The sample holds approximately 31,000 clones; less than 80% are singletons and the top ten take 36%. Regarding this clone: What it binds is not known.

The CDR3 sequence is 13 residues long. Per the germline V gene, CDR1 is SGHVS and CDR2 is FQNEAQ. The V and J ends lost 4 bases and 8 bases respectively, with 11 bases between them. The sequence was collected from a male donor at least 60 years old with stage II squamous cell lung carcinoma. Sequences were derived from peripheral blood, sampled before any cancer treatment. The chain links TRBV7-8 to TRBJ2-2; D unclear. The CDR3 DNA sequence: TGTGCCAGCAGCTATACGAACGGGGGGGAGCTGTTTTTT. Its translation is CASSYTNGGELFF.